The 22 T cell receptor beta chains listed next were all sequenced from one sample in a study of T cells in Graves' hyperthyroidism and ophthalmopathy. TCR beta CDR3 sequences were amplified from RNA transcripts. The study used the HTBI primer set for a first-round RT-PCR of the TCR CDR3. TCRdb redid the calling of the multiplex PCR reads with MiXCR, one entry per CDR3 protein. The sample has hundreds of thousands of distinct CDR3 sequences; approximately 15% are singletons. Sequencing used blood. The receptors were sampled from a woman aged 18 to 35 with Graves' hyperthyroidism.

The chain uses TRBV4-1 and TRBJ2-1, with 12 bases fitting TRBD1. Unmatched junction bases numbered 10, after V lost 0 bases and J lost 7 bases. The germline CDR1 and CDR2 sequences are MGHRA and YSYEKL. This CDR3 has 18 residues. In DNA, the CDR3 is TGCGCCAGCAGCCAAGATTTGGTGGGACAGGGGGCTAAAAATGAGCAGTTCTTC. Its translation: CASSQDLVGQGAKNEQFF.

The chain is built from TRBV6-2 or TRBV6-3 and TRBJ2-7, with TRBD1 matching over 8 bases. V dropped 7 bases and J dropped 1; count of bases not matched to a gene: 9. This CDR3 spans 15 amino acids. Germline V gene data show CDR1 as MNHEY and CDR2 as SVGEGT. CDR3 region: CASKRTDRGSYEQYF. In DNA, the CDR3 is TGTGCCAGCAAGAGGACTGACAGGGGTTCCTACGAGCAGTACTTC.

This clonotype was recorded at least ten times. The rearrangement uses TRBV7-2 and TRBJ2-7; 11 bases are a match to TRBD2. V dropped 5 bases and J dropped 4; count of bases not matched to a gene: 7. Germline CDR1 is SGHTA and CDR2 is FQGNSA. The CDR3 is 15 residues long. The CDR3 sequence is CASSRMIAGGYEQYF. CDR3 sequence (DNA): TGTGCCAGCAGCCGCATGATAGCGGGAGGGTACGAGCAGTACTTC.

This clonotype was detected many times. The V call is TRBV10-3, the J call TRBJ1-1; TRBD1 matches at 11 bases. CDR3 length: 16 residues. Germline lookup yields CDR1 ENHRY and CDR2 SYGVKD. V shed 4 bases, J shed 1 base, and the junction held 5 bases outside the gene matches. CDR3 bases: TGTGCCATCAGTGGGGGGGACAGGGGGGCGAACACTGAAGCTTTCTTT. Translating gives CAISGGDRGANTEAFF.

The J gene is TRBJ2-3, the V gene TRBV20-1; unclear D gene. The CDR3 length is 12 residues. Germline CDR1 reads DFQATT; CDR2 reads SNEGSKA (reference sequence). Deletions cut 0 bases from V and 10 bases from J, with 11 bases between. The CDR3 protein is CSARDGTYSQYF. CDR3 nucleotide sequence: TGCAGTGCTAGAGATGGTACCTACTCGCAGTATTTT.

As concerns this clonotype: A single base separates this from a much larger clone, so it may be a read error. The chain has TRBV2 and TRBJ1-6, with 10 positions matching TRBD1. The CDR3 covers 15 residues. Germline CDR1 SNHLY, CDR2 FYNNEI. V trimming: 5 bases; J trimming: 9 bases; junction bases outside the gene matches: 7. CDR3 region: CASSLRDRGPSPLHF. In DNA, the CDR3 is TGTGCCAGCAGTCTCCGGGACAGGGGTCCTTCACCCCTCCACTTT.

In its sample, this clonotype was seen many times. The chain's CDR3 is CSAPGLDGETQYF. Written as DNA, the CDR3 is TGCAGTGCACCGGGACTAGATGGGGAGACCCAGTACTTC. V usage is TRBV20-1 and J usage is TRBJ2-5, with 8 bases matching TRBD2. The CDR3 extends over 13 amino acids. V was clipped by 6 bases and J by 5 bases; unmatched bases: 8. Germline CDR1 is DFQATT and CDR2 is SNEGSKA (reference sequence).

Only a few counts were recorded for this clonotype. The rearrangement joins TRBV30 to TRBJ2-3; 10 bases agree with TRBD2. This CDR3 region has 14 residues. Germline-derived CDR1 and CDR2 are GTSNPN and SVGIG (reference sequence). V lost 2 bases to trimming and J lost 3 bases; unmatched junction nucleotides: 2. The CDR3 is CAWSSGRGTDTQYF. In DNA form, the CDR3 reads TGTGCCTGGAGTAGCGGGAGGGGAACAGATACGCAGTATTTT.

The rearrangement uses TRBV6-2 or TRBV6-3 and TRBJ2-3, with 7 bases that match TRBD2. CDR3 length equals 17 residues. With 2 bases clipped from V and 2 bases from J, the junction kept 10 bases outside the gene matches. Germline V lookup: CDR1 MNHEY, CDR2 SVGEGT. The CDR3 reads CASSYRRAGQITDTQYF. The CDR3 DNA sequence: TGTGCCAGCAGTTACAGACGAGCGGGGCAAATCACAGATACGCAGTATTTT.

The J gene is TRBJ1-5, the V gene TRBV19; D possibly corresponds to TRBD1 (5 bases). The CDR3 length is 14 residues. Germline CDR1 LNHDA, CDR2 SQIVND (reference sequence). V lost 1 base, J lost 4 bases, and 8 bases lay in between. CDR3 coding DNA: TGTGCCAGTAGTATAGCCCAGGGTAATCAGCCCCAGCATTTT. Translated: CASSIAQGNQPQHF.

This clonotype appeared many times. The chain employs TRBV5-8 and TRBJ1-1; possible D gene TRBD1, 6 bases. Germline lookup yields CDR1 SGHTS and CDR2 YDEGEE. The CDR3 totals 11 residues. V was pared by 3 bases and J by 10 bases, with 10 bases between. Here the CDR3 reads CASSYRDLAFF. The DNA of the CDR3 is TGTGCCAGCAGCTACAGGGATTTAGCTTTCTTT. Together with reference TRBV5-8 and TRBJ1-1, the CDR3 gives the full variable domain: EAGVTQSPTHLIKTRGQQATLRCSPISGHTSVYWYQQALGLGLQFLLWYDEGEERNRGNFPPRFSGRQFPNYSSELNVNALELEDSALYLCASSYRDLAFFGQGTRLTVV.

A few counts support this clonotype. The chain employs TRBV27 and TRBJ1-6, with TRBD1 matching over 7 bases. V dropped 7 bases and J dropped 6; count of bases not matched to a gene: 9. The CDR3 totals 15 residues. Germline V gene sequence: CDR1 MNHEY, CDR2 SMNVEV (reference sequence). The CDR3 DNA reads TGTGCCAGCACCTGGGGGAGGGGGCGTAATTCACCCCTCCACTTT. It yields the protein CASTWGRGRNSPLHF.

This clonotype was counted a few times. The chain links TRBV12-3 or TRBV12-4 to TRBJ2-4; 7 bases map to TRBD1. CDR3 size: 14 residues. V lost 6 bases, J lost 7 bases, and 9 bases stayed unmatched. In DNA form, the CDR3 reads TGTGCCAGCAGCAAGACAGGGTCGGGGAACATTCAGTACTTC. It codes for CASSKTGSGNIQYF.

V usage is TRBV29-1 and J usage is TRBJ2-7; TRBD1 is a possible D gene (6 bases). Germline V gives CDR1 SQVTM, CDR2 ANQGSEA. Between the trimmed V and J ends, which lost 4 bases and 2 bases, there was a span of 12 bases. The CDR3 loop spans 13 amino acids. CDR3 amino acids: CSVARSGAYEQYF. Here the CDR3 DNA reads TGCAGCGTTGCTAGGTCAGGGGCCTACGAGCAGTACTTC.

The chain is built from TRBV2 and TRBJ2-4; no reliable D call. CDR3 length: 19 amino acids. V dropped 2 bases and J dropped 0 bases, with 20 bases sitting between them. Germline V gives CDR1 SNHLY, CDR2 FYNNEI. The CDR3: CASSELGPLSSLAKNIQYF. CDR3 bases: TGTGCCAGCAGTGAACTAGGGCCTCTTAGTTCTCTAGCCAAAAACATTCAGTACTTC.

This clonotype was observed at least ten times. The chain recombines TRBV7-9 with TRBJ2-7; TRBD1 might be the D (6 bases). Germline CDR1 reads SEHNR; CDR2 reads FQNEAQ (reference sequence). The CDR3 is 14 residues long. The V end was cut by 1 base, the J end by 2 bases, with 9 bases between. DNA for the CDR3: TGTGCCAGCAGCTTAGATGGACAGACCTACGAGCAGTACTTC. Its translation is CASSLDGQTYEQYF.

This sequence joins TRBV24-1 and TRBJ2-6; 9 positions agree with TRBD1. Looked up from germline, CDR1 is KGHDR and CDR2 is SFDVKD. Trimming removed 5 bases from V and 1 base from J; junction bases left unmatched: 11. This CDR3 is 19 amino acids long. CDR3 nucleotide sequence: TGTGCCACCAGTGGTACACCCGGGACAGGGCTGTCTGGGGCCAACGTCCTGACTTTC. Translation gives CATSGTPGTGLSGANVLTF.

V gene TRBV6-1 combines with J gene TRBJ2-3; 8 positions match TRBD2. Germline CDR1 reads MNHNS; CDR2 reads SASEGT. V trimming: 8 bases; J trimming: 4 bases; junction bases outside the gene matches: 8. This CDR3 is 14 amino acids long. The CDR3 here is CASGRGDGPDTQYF. In DNA, the CDR3 is TGTGCCAGCGGGCGGGGGGACGGTCCAGATACGCAGTATTTT.

This clonotype was seen many times. The chain joins TRBV10-3 to TRBJ2-1, with TRBD2 matching over 14 bases. This CDR3 is built from 16 residues. J lost 6 bases, V lost 10 bases, and 11 bases had no gene match. Germline CDR1 and CDR2: ENHRY and SYGVKD. The CDR3 DNA reads TGTGCCACCAACGCGGCGGGACTAGCGGGAGTCAATGAGCAGTTCTTC. It specifies CATNAAGLAGVNEQFF.

Ten or more counts support this clonotype. The chain is built from TRBV11-2 and TRBJ1-4; D is unresolved. From germline, CDR1 is SGHAT and CDR2 FQNNGV. The V end was cut by 0 bases, the J end by 6 bases, with 8 bases between. This CDR3 spans 14 amino acids. The CDR3, as DNA: TGTGCCAGCAGCTTAGAAGCAGCGGATGAAAAACTGTTTTTT. It specifies CASSLEAADEKLFF.

This clonotype was detected many times. The V and J genes are TRBV5-4 and TRBJ1-1; 8 nucleotides align to TRBD1. Germline CDR1 SGHNT, CDR2 YYREEE (reference sequence). Trimming at V came to 3 bases and at J to 5 bases, leaving 9 bases not matched to a gene. The CDR3 is 15 residues long. The CDR3 is CASSSRQGRNTEAFF. DNA for the CDR3: TGTGCCAGCAGCTCTCGACAGGGGAGAAATACTGAAGCTTTCTTT.

Only a few counts were recorded for this clonotype. CDR3 nucleotides: TGTGCCAGCAGCTTAAGGGAGAGCACCATATATTTT. Its translation is CASSLRESTIYF. The chain is built from TRBV5-4 and TRBJ1-3; D ambiguous. This CDR3 is built from 12 residues. V was cut by 2 bases and J by 9 bases, with 9 bases left in between. Germline values: CDR1 SGHNT, CDR2 YYREEE (reference sequence). The full variable domain, its missing parts supplied by reference TRBV5-4 and TRBJ1-3, is ETGVTQSPTHLIKTRGQQVTLRCSSQSGHNTVSWYQQALGQGPQFIFQYYREEENGRGNFPPRFSGLQFPNYSSELNVNALELDDSALYLCASSLRESTIYFGEGSWLTVV.